This T cell receptor beta chain stems from a study of multiple sclerosis patients with progressive multifocal leukoencephalopathy. The time point denotes: before natalizumab initiation. Whole-study findings and limits: At PML onset, no shared TRBV or TRBJ gene usage was seen.

Comments on this clone: Antigen specificity is unknown.

The CDR3 has 16 residues. V gave up 6 bases and J gave up 2 bases, with 23 bases separating them. The germline gives CDR1 SQVTM, CDR2 ANQGSEA. Method: immunoSEQ multiplex PCR; TCRdb's copy keeps in-frame clones and lacks some. The sample lists 25,000 to 30,000 clones; around 90% were seen once. This clonotype was sampled from a human donor with multiple sclerosis. The specimen sequenced was PBMCs. This chain links TRBV29-1 with TRBJ2-7; perhaps D is TRBD1 or TRBD2 (6 bases each). The CDR3: CSVHLGGKSRPYEQYF. The CDR3 coding sequence is TGCAGCGTCCATTTGGGGGGCAAGTCTCGTCCCTACGAGCAGTACTTC.